This T cell receptor (beta chain) was sequenced in a study of radiation and T cells in renal cell carcinoma. Study-wide results and caveats: Pretreatment tumor biopsies were lacking, so baseline clonotypes are unknown. Top tumor clonotypes rose in blood 2 weeks post-radiation, then contracted.

Time point reported: blood 4 weeks post-SBRT, at nephrectomy. This sample's treatment: 15 Gy SBRT to primary tumor, nephrectomy 4 weeks later. Nephrectomy followed 15 Gy stereotactic body radiation by 4 weeks. Libraries were prepared by immunoSEQ multiplex PCR; TCRdb keeps only in-frame clonotypes and omits some of them. This repertoire shows some 97,000 clones, around 84% found once; its top ten account for roughly 7.6%. This clone has just one count. Its antigen is unidentified. The CDR3 totals 13 residues. Trimming took off 2 bases at V and 8 bases at J, with 12 bases between the two ends. Germline V gene data show CDR1 as SEHNR and CDR2 as FQNEAQ (reference sequence).

The source material was blood, sampled from a patient whose treatment included radiotherapy and nephrectomy. V is TRBV7-9 and J is TRBJ1-1; D might be TRBD1 (6 bases). The clonotype originates from a man in his 60s with renal cell carcinoma. The CDR3 loop is CASSLQAGVEAFF. The CDR3, as DNA: TGTGCCAGCAGCTTACAGGCAGGGGTAGAAGCTTTCTTT.